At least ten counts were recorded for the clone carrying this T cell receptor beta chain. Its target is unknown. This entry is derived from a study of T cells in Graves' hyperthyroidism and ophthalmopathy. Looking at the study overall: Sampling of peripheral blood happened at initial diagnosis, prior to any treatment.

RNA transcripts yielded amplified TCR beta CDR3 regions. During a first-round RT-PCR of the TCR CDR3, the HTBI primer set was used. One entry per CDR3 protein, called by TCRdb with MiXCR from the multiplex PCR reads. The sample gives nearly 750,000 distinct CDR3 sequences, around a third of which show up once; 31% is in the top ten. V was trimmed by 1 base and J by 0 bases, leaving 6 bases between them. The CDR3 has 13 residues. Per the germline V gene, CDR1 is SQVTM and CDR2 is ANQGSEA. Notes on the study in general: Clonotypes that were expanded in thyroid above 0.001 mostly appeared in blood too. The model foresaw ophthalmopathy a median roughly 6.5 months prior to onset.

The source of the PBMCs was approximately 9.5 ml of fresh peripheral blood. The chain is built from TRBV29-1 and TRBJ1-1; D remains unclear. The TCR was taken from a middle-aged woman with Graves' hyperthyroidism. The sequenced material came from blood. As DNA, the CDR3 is TGCAGCGTTGAAGGACACTTGAACACTGAAGCTTTCTTT. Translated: CSVEGHLNTEAFF.